Given below is one T cell receptor (beta chain) in context. Its matching antigen is unknown. A single record per CDR3 protein comes from TCRdb applying MiXCR to the RACE reads. The table records around 120,000 distinct CDR3 sequences, around 13% of them present only once. Germline-derived CDR1 and CDR2 are MNHEY and SMNVEV (reference sequence). The CDR3 runs to 14 residues. Trimming removed 5 bases from V and 1 base from J, with 11 bases in between. This entry is derived from a study of human T cells and chemical hapten exposure. Overall study: Small pooled library volume differences mainly caused per-sample TCR yield variation.

Study-level results: There was a positive correlation between PT1 expanded TCR counts and patch test score.

Time point specified: patch test 1, 2 weeks after DPC sensitization. The treatment was: therapeutic diphenylcyclopropenone sensitization with weekly scalp DPC. The sequence was collected from a man aged 18 to 30 with alopecia areata. Some clones in this sample may be carry-over from other donors' samples. This chain joins TRBV27 and TRBJ1-1; D uncertain. The sequences come from whole blood, collected in connection with sensitization to the hapten diphenylcyclopropenone (DPC). The CDR3 region has the DNA TGTGCCAGCAGTGGAGTCGCCAAGAACACTGAAGCTTTCTTT. This codes for CASSGVAKNTEAFF.